This T cell receptor (beta chain) is from a study of shared clonotypes between healthy human individuals. Using immunoSEQ multiplex PCR, the repertoire was profiled, and TCRdb retains in-frame clones only, with some absent. Of roughly 2 million clones detected, around 95% appear once; the ten largest clones hold about 0.13%. This CDR3 comprises 14 residues. Germline V gives CDR1 MNHNY, CDR2 SVGAGI (reference sequence). V gave up 6 bases and J gave up 1 base, with 13 bases separating them. The chain links TRBV6-6 to TRBJ2-7; D not certain. The TCR comes from a man between 18 and 35 years old in good health. Sequenced material: naive CD4+ T cells sorted from blood. Subset noted: CD45RA+ positively selected. The chain's CDR3 is CASRPKMVSYEQYF. CDR3 DNA sequence: TGTGCCAGCAGACCCAAAATGGTTTCCTACGAGCAGTACTTC.